The 22 T cell receptor beta chains below were found in one sample sequenced in a study of blood T cell repertoires in COVID-19. Method: immunoSEQ multiplex PCR; TCRdb's copy keeps in-frame clones and lacks some. The table has nearly 80,000 clones, roughly 84% seen once. Source material: peripheral blood. These receptors were collected from a man in his fifties with acute or convalescent COVID-19.

V and J are TRBV12-3 or TRBV12-4 and TRBJ2-7; D possibly corresponds to TRBD1 (5 bases). The CDR3 has 12 residues. V was clipped by 6 bases and J by 6 bases, with 12 bases between them. CDR3 protein: CASSPDSIEQYF. CDR3 sequence (DNA): TGTGCCAGCAGCCCAGACAGTATCGAGCAGTACTTC.

This clone appeared once. The rearrangement links TRBV5-1 to TRBJ2-7, with D tentatively TRBD2 (5 bases). CDR1 is SGHRS and CDR2 is YFSETQ in the germline V gene. Trimming took off 0 bases at V and 0 bases at J, with 13 bases between the two ends. The CDR3 covers 16 residues. The CDR3 DNA reads TGCGCCAGCAGCTTGGATCCGACTGGGAGCTCCTACGAGCAGTACTTC. Protein: CASSLDPTGSSYEQYF.

In its sample, this clone is medium-sized (0.01 to 0.1%). The chain is built from TRBV19 and TRBJ1-2, with no clear D. V dropped 8 bases and J dropped 5 bases, with 24 bases sitting between them. The CDR3 covers 16 residues. CDR1 LNHDA and CDR2 SQIVND come from the germline V gene (reference sequence). This CDR3 reads CASHSTPGALWYGYTF. CDR3 sequence (DNA): TGTGCCAGTCACTCAACCCCGGGAGCCCTTTGGTATGGCTACACCTTC.

The V call is TRBV6-1, the J call TRBJ1-1, with 7 bases aligning to TRBD1. Germline V gene data show CDR1 as MNHNS and CDR2 as SASEGT. The CDR3 covers 18 residues. With 4 bases clipped from V and 1 base from J, the junction kept 15 bases outside the gene matches. CDR3 sequence: CASSVPPPTGSGNTEAFF. CDR3 DNA: TGTGCCAGCAGTGTCCCCCCCCCGACAGGGTCGGGGAACACTGAAGCTTTCTTT.

The chain couples TRBV18 to TRBJ1-1, with 10 positions matching TRBD1. The trim removed 7 bases at V and 3 bases at J, leaving 11 bases unmatched. Germline V gives CDR1 KGHSH, CDR2 LQKENI. The CDR3 has 16 amino acids. In DNA, the CDR3 is TGTGCCAGCTACGGGGGACAGGGGCGAGGGGACACTGAAGCTTTCTTT. Protein: CASYGGQGRGDTEAFF. Full variable domain (rest looked up from reference TRBV18 and TRBJ1-1): NAGVMQNPRHLVRRRGQEARLRCSPMKGHSHVYWYRQLPEEGLKFMVYLQKENIIDESGMPKERFSAEFPKEGPSILRIQQVVRGDSAAYFCASYGGQGRGDTEAFFGQGTRLTVV.

This rearrangement joins TRBV7-2 to TRBJ2-5, with TRBD2 as a possible D gene (7 bases). CDR1 is SGHTA, CDR2 FQGNSA, per germline. Between the trimmed V and J ends, which lost 6 bases and 3 bases, there was a span of 14 bases. The CDR3 contains 14 residues. Here the CDR3 DNA reads TGTGCCAGCAGGAGAGGGGGAGGGGAAGAGACCCAGTACTTC. Translating gives CASRRGGGEETQYF.

V usage is TRBV7-9 and J usage is TRBJ2-7; TRBD1 aligns across 8 bases. The CDR3 covers 16 residues. J lost 4 bases, V lost 5 bases, and 13 bases had no gene match. Germline lookup yields CDR1 SEHNR and CDR2 FQNEAQ (reference sequence). The CDR3 loop is CASSHGDYGTGYEQYF. Here the CDR3 DNA reads TGTGCCAGCAGCCACGGGGATTACGGGACAGGTTACGAGCAGTACTTC.

The chain carries TRBV5-1 and TRBJ2-7, with TRBD1 identical over 7 bases. The junction had 4 bases not matched to a gene; V was cut back by 1 base and J by 0 bases. The V gene's germline CDR1 is SGHRS and CDR2 YFSETQ. This CDR3 has 15 residues. CDR3 nucleotides: TGCGCCAGCAGCTTGCTAGGGACAGACTCCTACGAGCAGTACTTC. Amino acid sequence: CASSLLGTDSYEQYF.

The rearrangement joins TRBV25-1 to TRBJ2-2; 8 bases align to TRBD1. The V and J ends lost 3 bases and 6 bases, in that order; junction bases with no gene match: 3. The length of the CDR3 is 14 residues. The germline V gene has CDR1 MGHDK and CDR2 SYGVNS. The CDR3 reads CASSDRGQPGELFF. CDR3 sequence (DNA): TGTGCCAGCAGTGACAGGGGGCAGCCCGGGGAGCTGTTTTTT.

The chain employs TRBV6-5 and TRBJ1-2; D is unclear. In germline, CDR1 is MNHEY, CDR2 SVGAGI. The CDR3 is made up of 15 amino acids. V was clipped by 5 bases and J by 0 bases, with 13 bases between them. The CDR3 region has the DNA TGTGCCAGCAGTACCACGTCGGCGGCTAACTATGGCTACACCTTC. The encoded protein is CASSTTSAANYGYTF.

The V gene is TRBV7-2, the J gene TRBJ1-4; tentatively, D is TRBD1 (6 bases). Germline CDR1 reads SGHTA; CDR2 reads FQGNSA. Trimming pared 2 bases from V and 6 bases from J, leaving 16 bases between. There are 16 residues in the CDR3. The CDR3 DNA reads as TGTGCCAGCAGCTTAAAAGGGGGGGGTGCTGATGAAAAACTGTTTTTT. Translation gives CASSLKGGGADEKLFF.

In its sample, this clone was seen once. This rearrangement joins TRBV5-1 to TRBJ1-4, with a possible D match to TRBD1 (6 bases). CDR3 length equals 15 residues. Germline CDR1 is SGHRS and CDR2 is YFSETQ. Trimming pared 4 bases from V and 0 bases from J, leaving 10 bases between. DNA for the CDR3: TGCGCCAGCAGCAGCGGACAGCCAACTAATGAAAAACTGTTTTTT. Protein: CASSSGQPTNEKLFF.

The J gene is TRBJ2-3, the V gene TRBV7-2; 14 nucleotides line up with TRBD2. With 6 bases clipped from V and 2 bases from J, the junction kept 7 bases outside the gene matches. Germline CDR1 SGHTA, CDR2 FQGNSA. There are 17 residues in the CDR3. The CDR3 DNA reads TGTGCCAGCAGGGGGGGACTAGCGGGAGCCCCCACAGATACGCAGTATTTT. It yields the protein CASRGGLAGAPTDTQYF.

Here the CDR3 reads CASSVDGWAHSPLHF. The DNA for the CDR3 is TGTGCCAGCAGCGTAGATGGGTGGGCGCATTCACCCCTCCACTTT. The gene calls are TRBV9 and TRBJ1-6; D ambiguous. Trimming shortened V by 0 bases and J by 8 bases, and 12 bases separated the two germline ends. This CDR3 spans 15 amino acids. Germline CDR1 and CDR2: SGDLS and YYNGEE.

The chain employs TRBV19 and TRBJ2-3; 12 nucleotides line up with TRBD2. CDR3 length: 18 residues. Germline CDR1 is LNHDA and CDR2 is SQIVND (reference sequence). Germline trimming cut 2 bases from V and 4 bases from J; bases unmatched to any gene: 10. The CDR3 reads CASSISRLAGATPDTQYF. The CDR3 DNA is TGTGCCAGTAGTATAAGTCGACTAGCGGGGGCCACTCCAGATACGCAGTATTTT.

The rearrangement uses TRBV19 and TRBJ2-3; 9 nucleotides match TRBD1. This CDR3 has 15 amino acids. V dropped 9 bases and J dropped 0; count of bases not matched to a gene: 7. Germline CDR1 and CDR2: LNHDA and SQIVND (reference sequence). CDR3 nucleotide sequence: TGTGCCAGCGACTGGGGACAGGGAAGCACAGATACGCAGTATTTT. Translating gives CASDWGQGSTDTQYF. The full variable domain, completed using reference TRBV19 and TRBJ2-3, is DGGITQSPKYLFRKEGQNVTLSCEQNLNHDAMYWYRQDPGQGLRLIYYSQIVNDFQKGDIAEGYSVSREKKESFPLTVTSAQKNPTAFYLCASDWGQGSTDTQYFGPGTRLTVL.

This sequence joins TRBV28 and TRBJ1-2, with 9 bases fitting TRBD1. This CDR3 comprises 12 residues. V trimming: 6 bases; J trimming: 9 bases; junction bases outside the gene matches: 5. CDR1 is MDHEN and CDR2 is SYDVKM in the germline V gene. The CDR3 DNA reads as TGTGCCAGCAGACGGGACAGGGCGAGCTACACCTTC. Protein product: CASRRDRASYTF.

This sequence joins TRBV5-4 and TRBJ1-6; 8 bases are a match to TRBD1. CDR1 is SGHNT, CDR2 YYREEE, per germline (reference sequence). V gave up 7 bases and J gave up 5 bases; unmatched junction bases: 5. The CDR3 runs to 14 residues. CDR3 amino acids: CASGWTGHNSPLHF. The CDR3, as DNA: TGTGCCAGCGGTTGGACAGGGCATAATTCACCCCTCCACTTT.

The CDR3 here is CATSPANEKLFF. CDR3 DNA: TGTGCCACGTCCCCTGCTAATGAAAAACTGTTTTTT. The rearrangement uses TRBV19 and TRBJ1-4; D unclear. V lost 10 bases and J 3 bases, leaving 9 bases between the germline ends. The CDR3 covers 12 residues. Germline V gives CDR1 LNHDA, CDR2 SQIVND (reference sequence).

This sequence joins TRBV28 and TRBJ1-5; 7 bases map to TRBD1. The CDR3 has 13 amino acids. Germline values: CDR1 MDHEN, CDR2 SYDVKM. Trimming cost V 6 bases and J 5 bases; bases outside gene matches: 4. CDR3 residues: CASSPTGYQPQHF. DNA for the CDR3: TGTGCCAGCAGCCCGACAGGGTATCAGCCCCAGCATTTT.

V and J are TRBV5-1 and TRBJ2-5; maybe TRBD2 (6 bases). CDR3 length: 14 amino acids. Trimming stripped 4 bases from V and 2 bases from J, with 12 bases between. Germline lookup yields CDR1 SGHRS and CDR2 YFSETQ. CDR3 nucleotides: TGCGCCAGCAGCCTGACTAGGCTGCAAGAGACCCAGTACTTC. It specifies CASSLTRLQETQYF.

The chain employs TRBV7-9 and TRBJ2-3; D ambiguous. Looked up from germline, CDR1 is SEHNR and CDR2 is FQNEAQ (reference sequence). The CDR3 has 14 amino acids. Trimming removed 2 bases from V and 8 bases from J, with 14 bases in between. In nucleotides, the CDR3 is TGTGCCAGCAGCTTATGGGTAGAGGTGACTACGCAGTATTTT. Its translation: CASSLWVEVTTQYF.